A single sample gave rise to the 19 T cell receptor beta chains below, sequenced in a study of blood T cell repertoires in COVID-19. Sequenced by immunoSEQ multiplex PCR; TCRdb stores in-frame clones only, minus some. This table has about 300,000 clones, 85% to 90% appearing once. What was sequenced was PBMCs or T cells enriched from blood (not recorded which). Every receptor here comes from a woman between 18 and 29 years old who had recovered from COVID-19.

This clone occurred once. CDR3 protein: CASSSPGQGVEQFF. CDR3 bases: TGTGCCAGCAGTTCCCCGGGACAGGGGGTTGAGCAGTTCTTC. The V call is TRBV6-5, the J call TRBJ2-1; 11 bases line up with TRBD1. V shed 4 bases, J shed 9 bases, and the junction held 5 bases outside the gene matches. The V gene's germline CDR1 is MNHEY and CDR2 SVGAGI. The CDR3 contains 14 residues.

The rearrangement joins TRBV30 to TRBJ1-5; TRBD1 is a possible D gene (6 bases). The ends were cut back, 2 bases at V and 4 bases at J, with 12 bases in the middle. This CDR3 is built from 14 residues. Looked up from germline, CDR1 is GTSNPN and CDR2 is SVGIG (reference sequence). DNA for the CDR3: TGTGCCTGGAGTATAGGACAGCCGAATCAGCCCCAGCATTTT. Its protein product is CAWSIGQPNQPQHF. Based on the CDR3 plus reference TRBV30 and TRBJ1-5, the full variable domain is SQTIHQWPATLVQPVGSPLSLECTVEGTSNPNLYWYRQAAGRGLQLLFYSVGIGQISSEVPQNLSASRPQDRQFILSSKKLLLSDSGFYLCAWSIGQPNQPQHFGDGTRLSIL.

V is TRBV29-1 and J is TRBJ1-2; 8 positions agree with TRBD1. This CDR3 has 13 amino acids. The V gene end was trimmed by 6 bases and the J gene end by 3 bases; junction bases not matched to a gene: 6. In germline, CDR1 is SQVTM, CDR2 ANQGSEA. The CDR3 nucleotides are TGCAGCGTGACTCCGGGACAGGACTATGGCTACACCTTC. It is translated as CSVTPGQDYGYTF.

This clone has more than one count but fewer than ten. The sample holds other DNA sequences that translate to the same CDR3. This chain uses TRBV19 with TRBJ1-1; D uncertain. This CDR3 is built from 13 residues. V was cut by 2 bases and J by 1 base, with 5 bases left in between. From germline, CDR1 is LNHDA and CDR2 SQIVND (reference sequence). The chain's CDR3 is CASSISGNTEAFF. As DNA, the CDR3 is TGTGCCAGTAGTATATCAGGGAACACTGAAGCTTTCTTT.

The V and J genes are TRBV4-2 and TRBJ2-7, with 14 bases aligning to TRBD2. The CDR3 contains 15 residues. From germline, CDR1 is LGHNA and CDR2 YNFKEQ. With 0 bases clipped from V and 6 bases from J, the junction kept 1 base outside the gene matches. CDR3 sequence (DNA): TGTGCCAGCAGCCAAGAGGGACTAGCGGGAGTCGAGCAGTACTTC. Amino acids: CASSQEGLAGVEQYF.

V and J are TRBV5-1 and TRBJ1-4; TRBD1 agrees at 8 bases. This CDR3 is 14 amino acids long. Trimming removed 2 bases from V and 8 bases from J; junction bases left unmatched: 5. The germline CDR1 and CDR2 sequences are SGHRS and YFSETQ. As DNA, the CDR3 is TGCGCCAGCAGCTTCGGACAGGGTGGGGAAAAACTGTTTTTT. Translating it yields CASSFGQGGEKLFF.

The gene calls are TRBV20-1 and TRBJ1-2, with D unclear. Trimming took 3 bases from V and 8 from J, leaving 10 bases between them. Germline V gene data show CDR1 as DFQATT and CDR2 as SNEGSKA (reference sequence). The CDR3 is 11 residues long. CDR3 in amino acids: CSASPPGGYTF. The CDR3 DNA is TGCAGTGCTAGTCCACCCGGGGGCTACACCTTC.

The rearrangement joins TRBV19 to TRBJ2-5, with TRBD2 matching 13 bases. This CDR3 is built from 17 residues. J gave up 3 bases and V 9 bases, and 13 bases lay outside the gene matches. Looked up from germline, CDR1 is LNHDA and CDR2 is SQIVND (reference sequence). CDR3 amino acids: CASRFSGLAGEEETQYF. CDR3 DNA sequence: TGTGCCAGCAGATTCTCCGGACTAGCGGGAGAAGAAGAGACCCAGTACTTC.

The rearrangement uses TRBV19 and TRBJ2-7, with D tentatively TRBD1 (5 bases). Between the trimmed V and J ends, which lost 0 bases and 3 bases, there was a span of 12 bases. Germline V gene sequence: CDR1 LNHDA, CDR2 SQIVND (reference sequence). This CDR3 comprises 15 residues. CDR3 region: CASSIEAGLFYEQYF. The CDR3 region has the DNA TGTGCCAGTAGTATAGAGGCAGGGCTCTTCTACGAGCAGTACTTC.

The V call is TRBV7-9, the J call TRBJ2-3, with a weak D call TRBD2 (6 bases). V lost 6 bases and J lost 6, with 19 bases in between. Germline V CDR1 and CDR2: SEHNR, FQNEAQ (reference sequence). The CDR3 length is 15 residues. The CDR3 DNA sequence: TGTGCCAGCAGATCCTTACGGGAGATTTCGGATACGCAGTATTTT. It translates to CASRSLREISDTQYF. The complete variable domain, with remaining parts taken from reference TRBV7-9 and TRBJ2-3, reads DTGVSQNPRHKITKRGQNVTFRCDPISEHNRLYWYRQTLGQGPEFLTYFQNEAQLEKSRLLSDRFSAERPKGSFSTLEIQRTEQGDSAMYLCASRSLREISDTQYFGPGTRLTVL.

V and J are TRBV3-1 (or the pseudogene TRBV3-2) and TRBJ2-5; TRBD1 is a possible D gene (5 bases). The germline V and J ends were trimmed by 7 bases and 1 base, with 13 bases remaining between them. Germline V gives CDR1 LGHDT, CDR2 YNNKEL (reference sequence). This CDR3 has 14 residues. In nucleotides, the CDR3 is TGTGCCAGCACCCCTAGGGGCGCCCAAGAGACCCAGTACTTC. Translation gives CASTPRGAQETQYF.

In DNA, the CDR3 is TGTGCCAGCAGTTTCGCGGTCAGGGACACTGAAGCTTTCTTT. This sequence encodes CASSFAVRDTEAFF. The chain couples TRBV27 to TRBJ1-1, with D possibly matching TRBD1 (5 bases). Germline values: CDR1 MNHEY, CDR2 SMNVEV (reference sequence). The ends were cut back, 3 bases at V and 3 bases at J, with 11 bases in the middle. This CDR3 spans 14 amino acids.

The CDR3 nucleotides are TGTGCCTGGAAGTACGGGGATTACACTGAAGCTTTCTTT. Protein product: CAWKYGDYTEAFF. The rearrangement links TRBV30 to TRBJ1-1; no clear D. V lost 4 bases and J 3 bases, leaving 12 bases between the germline ends. CDR1 and CDR2 (germline): GTSNPN, SVGIG (reference sequence). CDR3 length equals 13 residues.

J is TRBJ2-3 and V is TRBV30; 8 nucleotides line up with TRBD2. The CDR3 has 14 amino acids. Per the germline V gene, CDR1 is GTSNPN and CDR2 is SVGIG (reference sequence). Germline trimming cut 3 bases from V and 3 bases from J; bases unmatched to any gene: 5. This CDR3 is CAWRGSGGTDTQYF. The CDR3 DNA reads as TGTGCCTGGAGAGGGAGCGGGGGTACAGATACGCAGTATTTT.

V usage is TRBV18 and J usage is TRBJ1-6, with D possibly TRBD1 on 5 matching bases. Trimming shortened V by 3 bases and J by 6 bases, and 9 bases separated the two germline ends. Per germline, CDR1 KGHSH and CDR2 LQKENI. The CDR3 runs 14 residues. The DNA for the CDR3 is TGTGCCAGCTCACCCGGACAATTTAATTCACCCCTCCACTTT. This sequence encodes CASSPGQFNSPLHF.

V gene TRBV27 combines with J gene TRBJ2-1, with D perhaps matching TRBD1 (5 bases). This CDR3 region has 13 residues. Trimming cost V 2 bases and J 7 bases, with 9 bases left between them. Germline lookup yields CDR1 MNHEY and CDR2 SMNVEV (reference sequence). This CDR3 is CASSLSRANEQFF. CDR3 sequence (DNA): TGTGCCAGCAGTTTAAGCAGGGCAAATGAGCAGTTCTTC.

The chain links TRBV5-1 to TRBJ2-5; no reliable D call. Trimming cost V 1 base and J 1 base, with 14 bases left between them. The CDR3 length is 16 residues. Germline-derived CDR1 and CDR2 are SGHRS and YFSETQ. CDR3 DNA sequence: TGCGCCAGCAGCTTGTTTGGCTCCCGTGGCCAAGAGACCCAGTACTTC. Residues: CASSLFGSRGQETQYF.

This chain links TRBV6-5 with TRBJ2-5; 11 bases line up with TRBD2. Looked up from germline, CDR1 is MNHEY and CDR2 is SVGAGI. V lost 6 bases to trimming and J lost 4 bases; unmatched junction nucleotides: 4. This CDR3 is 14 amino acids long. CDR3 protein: CASRLAGGGETQYF. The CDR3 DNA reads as TGTGCCAGCAGATTAGCGGGAGGGGGAGAGACCCAGTACTTC.

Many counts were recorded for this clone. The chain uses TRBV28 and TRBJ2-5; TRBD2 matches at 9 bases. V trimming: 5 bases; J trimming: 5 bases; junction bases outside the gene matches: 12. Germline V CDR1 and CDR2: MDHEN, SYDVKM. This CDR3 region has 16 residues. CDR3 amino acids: CASSPRGSGSRETQYF. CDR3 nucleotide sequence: TGTGCCAGCAGTCCTCGGGGTAGCGGGAGCCGGGAGACCCAGTACTTC.